What follows are 15 T cell receptor beta chains derived from one specimen sequenced in a study of T cells after yellow fever vaccination (dated by TCRdb to the late 2010s). Library generation was performed with 5' RACE. This sample was sequenced with an Illumina HiSeq 2500. TCRdb cleaned the public reads at Q25 with fastp, built clones with MiXCR and kept in-frame beta chains. Rows are unified per CDR3 protein, each entry keeping the most common DNA and genes. The sample table records hundreds of thousands of distinct CDR3 sequences; approximately 13% of these occur just once. The ten largest clones represent roughly an eighth of the sample. Per the publication, the treatment or condition label means: live attenuated yellow fever vaccine strain. The source material was PBMCs, sampled on the day of the yellow fever booster vaccination. These receptors were collected from a man aged 25 to 45 who received the YFV17D yellow fever vaccine.

This clonotype was detected ten times or more. The chain joins TRBV20-1 to TRBJ1-2; D is ambiguous. Germline V gives CDR1 DFQATT, CDR2 SNEGSKA (reference sequence). Trimming shortened V by 5 bases and J by 3 bases, and 13 bases separated the two germline ends. The CDR3 runs to 13 residues. This CDR3 reads CSALESGDYGYTF. The DNA for the CDR3 is TGCAGTGCTCTCGAAAGTGGTGACTATGGCTACACCTTC.

This clonotype was observed a handful of times. The V and J genes are TRBV5-1 and TRBJ2-1, with D hard to call. This CDR3 is 13 amino acids long. V lost 0 bases and J lost 4, with 5 bases in between. Germline CDR1 is SGHRS and CDR2 is YFSETQ. The CDR3 spells CASSLGFYNEQFF. The CDR3 DNA reads TGCGCCAGCAGCTTGGGATTTTACAATGAGCAGTTCTTC.

This clonotype was recorded a few times. The V and J genes are TRBV27 and TRBJ1-1, with D perhaps matching TRBD1 (5 bases). CDR3 length: 17 amino acids. V was trimmed by 5 bases and J by 1 base, leaving 20 bases between them. The germline V gene has CDR1 MNHEY and CDR2 SMNVEV (reference sequence). Written as DNA, the CDR3 is TGTGCCAGCAGTCCCCGACAGTACTCAAGATCGAACACTGAAGCTTTCTTT. Translated: CASSPRQYSRSNTEAFF.

This chain uses TRBV5-1 with TRBJ1-1; 7 bases are shared with TRBD1. Germline trimming cut 2 bases from V and 5 bases from J; bases unmatched to any gene: 9. The CDR3 consists of 15 residues. Germline CDR1 SGHRS, CDR2 YFSETQ. In DNA form, the CDR3 reads TGCGCCAGCAGCTTTGGGCCAGGGGGTATGACTGAAGCTTTCTTT. Protein: CASSFGPGGMTEAFF.

The chain couples TRBV6-5 to TRBJ2-1; 9 nucleotides match TRBD2. From germline, CDR1 is MNHEY and CDR2 SVGAGI. The CDR3 totals 17 residues. The J segment lost 3 bases and the V segment lost 0 bases, leaving 6 bases of the junction unmatched. CDR3 bases: TGTGCCAGCAGTTACTCGGAGCTAGCGGGAATCTACAATGAGCAGTTCTTC. Protein: CASSYSELAGIYNEQFF.

In its sample, this clonotype was seen a few times. CDR3 loop: CATRDTGELFF. The CDR3 nucleotides are TGTGCTACGCGGGACACCGGGGAGCTGTTTTTT. The chain is built from TRBV10-3 and TRBJ2-2; perhaps TRBD2 as D (5 bases). CDR3 length equals 11 residues. Germline V gives CDR1 ENHRY, CDR2 SYGVKD.

The chain recombines TRBV6-2 or TRBV6-3 with TRBJ2-5, with a tentative D call TRBD1 (6 bases). With 6 bases removed from V and 5 bases from J, the gap between germline ends came to 28 bases. CDR3 length: 18 amino acids. From germline, CDR1 is MNHEY and CDR2 SVGEGT. The CDR3 spells CASRRTVGTTKGWETQYF. For the CDR3, the DNA is TGTGCCAGCAGACGGACAGTCGGGACAACAAAGGGCTGGGAGACCCAGTACTTC.

The V gene is TRBV12-3 or TRBV12-4, the J gene TRBJ1-4, with 9 bases aligning to TRBD1. The CDR3 consists of 12 residues. V gave up 4 bases and J gave up 13 bases; unmatched junction bases: 4. This CDR3 reads CASSYRGQGLFF. CDR3 nucleotide sequence: TGTGCCAGCAGTTACAGGGGGCAGGGACTGTTTTTT.

This chain connects TRBV20-1 to TRBJ1-4, with D tentatively TRBD1 (6 bases). The CDR3 runs to 13 residues. CDR1 DFQATT and CDR2 SNEGSKA come from the germline V gene (reference sequence). Trimming removed 5 bases from V and 3 bases from J, with 10 bases in between. This chain's CDR3 is CSAGGAANEKLFF. As DNA, the CDR3 is TGCAGTGCTGGGGGGGCAGCTAATGAAAAACTGTTTTTT.

In its sample, this clonotype was seen a few times. The V gene is TRBV6-5, the J gene TRBJ1-1, with D perhaps matching TRBD1 (6 bases). The V gene's germline CDR1 is MNHEY and CDR2 SVGAGI. The CDR3 has 13 residues. The germline V and J ends were trimmed by 1 base and 5 bases, with 8 bases remaining between them. The DNA for the CDR3 is TGTGCCAGCAGTTACTTACAGGGAACTGAAGCTTTCTTT. Translation: CASSYLQGTEAFF.

V gene TRBV7-2 combines with J gene TRBJ2-6; D unclear. The V end lost 4 bases, the J end lost 3 bases, and 16 bases lay between the germline ends. CDR1 is SGHTA, CDR2 FQGNSA, per germline. This CDR3 has 17 residues. CDR3 nucleotides: TGTGCCAGCAGCTCCGTTTTTATGAGGCTTGGGGCCAACGTCCTGACTTTC. Its translation is CASSSVFMRLGANVLTF. Variable domain in full (rest from reference TRBV7-2 and TRBJ2-6): GAGVSQSPSNKVTEKGKDVELRCDPISGHTALYWYRQSLGQGLEFLIYFQGNSAPDKSGLPSDRFSAERTGGSVSTLTIQRTQQEDSAVYLCASSSVFMRLGANVLTFGAGSRLTVL.

V usage is TRBV7-7 and J usage is TRBJ2-5, with TRBD1 matching over 8 bases. V gave up 3 bases and J gave up 1 base; unmatched junction bases: 4. CDR3 length: 15 residues. Germline CDR1 reads SSHAT; CDR2 reads FNYEAQ (reference sequence). CDR3 bases: TGTGCCAGCAGCTTCGGGACAGGATCCCAAGAGACCCAGTACTTC. Residues: CASSFGTGSQETQYF. Variable domain in full (rest from reference TRBV7-7 and TRBJ2-5): GAGVSQSPRYKVTKRGQDVTLRCDPISSHATLYWYQQALGQGPEFLTYFNYEAQPDKSGLPSDRFSAERPEGSISTLTIQRTEQRDSAMYRCASSFGTGSQETQYFGPGTRLLVL.

For this clonotype: One junction end disagrees with the germline gene, perhaps due to a read error. CDR3 sequence reads: CCARGTSGSYEQYF. The CDR3 DNA follows: TGCTGTGCTAGAGGAACTAGCGGGAGCTACGAGCAGTACTTC. The chain joins TRBV20-1 to TRBJ2-7, with TRBD2 matching 11 bases. This CDR3 is built from 14 residues. Germline V gene data show CDR1 as DFQATT and CDR2 as SNEGSKA (reference sequence).

V usage is TRBV15 and J usage is TRBJ1-1; 8 bases are shared with TRBD1. J gave up 1 base and V 0 bases, and 7 bases lay outside the gene matches. This CDR3 is built from 17 residues. CDR1 is LNHNV and CDR2 is YYDKDF in the germline V gene (reference sequence). The CDR3 spells CATSRDYGQGANTEAFF. CDR3 bases: TGTGCCACCAGCAGAGATTATGGACAGGGAGCGAACACTGAAGCTTTCTTT.

There are a few counts of this clonotype. This chain links TRBV3-1 with TRBJ2-4; 15 nucleotides match TRBD2. V was pared by 1 base and J by 3 bases, with 13 bases of the junction left unmatched. The germline V gene encodes CDR1 LGHDT and CDR2 YNNKEL (reference sequence). This CDR3 contains 21 residues. CDR3 sequence reads: CASSQARVGLAGGLSKNIQYF. CDR3 coding DNA: TGTGCCAGCAGCCAAGCTAGGGTAGGACTAGCGGGAGGGCTGAGCAAAAACATTCAGTACTTC.